The 7 T cell receptor beta chains listed next were all sequenced from one sample in a study of TIL therapy for anti-PD-1-resistant metastatic lung cancer. The libraries were made with immunoSEQ v3. Generated by immunoSEQ multiplex PCR, the TCRdb table keeps only in-frame clones and is missing some. This table holds about 36,000 clones, less than 85% found once. Time point defined: pre-treatment sample, taken before nivolumab and TIL therapy. The input for sequencing was blood, taken at baseline. The receptors shown here come from a person between 30 and 79 years old with non-small cell lung cancer.

Only a few counts were recorded for this clone. The gene calls are TRBV2 and TRBJ1-1; no reliable D call. V was pared by 4 bases and J by 1 base, with 13 bases between. This CDR3 spans 15 amino acids. Germline-derived CDR1 and CDR2 are SNHLY and FYNNEI. Here the CDR3 DNA reads TGTGCCAGCAGTGGCTCCCCCGGGCGGAACACTGAAGCTTTCTTT. This codes for CASSGSPGRNTEAFF.

This clone was detected only once. The rearrangement uses TRBV7-3 and TRBJ2-1, with D tentatively TRBD1 (8 bases). The CDR3 is 13 amino acids. Germline V gives CDR1 SGHTA, CDR2 FQGTGA. V lost 3 bases and J 10 bases, leaving 13 bases between the germline ends. In nucleotides, the CDR3 is TGTGCCAGCAGCTTTACAGGGGGGGCGGAGCAGTTCTTC. This translates into CASSFTGGAEQFF.

The chain combines TRBV27 with TRBJ2-1; no reliable D call. Trimming stripped 9 bases from V and 10 bases from J, with 16 bases between. The CDR3 sequence is 12 residues long. Germline CDR1 MNHEY, CDR2 SMNVEV (reference sequence). CDR3 bases: TGTGCCAGTTCCGGGCGCCCACAGGAGCAGTTCTTC. Protein sequence: CASSGRPQEQFF.

The chain combines TRBV7-3 with TRBJ1-6; D call uncertain. CDR3 length equals 16 residues. Germline CDR1 and CDR2: SGHTA and FQGTGA. V lost 2 bases, J lost 9 bases, and 17 bases lay in between. The CDR3 DNA reads as TGTGCCAGCAGCTTAGGTTTCCCAGGCGGGGTTTCACCCCTCCACTTT. Its protein product is CASSLGFPGGVSPLHF. Full variable domain (remainder filled in from reference TRBV7-3 and TRBJ1-6): GAGVSQTPSNKVTEKGKYVELRCDPISGHTALYWYRQSLGQGPEFLIYFQGTGAADDSGLPNDRFFAVRPEGSVSTLKIQRTERGDSAVYLCASSLGFPGGVSPLHFGNGTRLTVT.

Only a few counts were recorded for this clone. The V gene is TRBV2, the J gene TRBJ2-7; D might be TRBD2 (5 bases). CDR1 and CDR2 from the germline V gene are SNHLY and FYNNEI. The CDR3 spans 14 residues. V was clipped by 5 bases and J by 1 base, with 12 bases between them. CDR3 sequence: CASSPRADSYEQYF. The CDR3 coding sequence is TGTGCCAGCAGTCCGAGGGCGGATTCCTACGAGCAGTACTTC.

The V gene is TRBV29-1, the J gene TRBJ1-1, with 9 bases fitting TRBD1. Germline assignment: CDR1 SQVTM and CDR2 ANQGSEA. CDR3 length equals 14 residues. The trim removed 6 bases at V and 5 bases at J, leaving 10 bases unmatched. The CDR3 bases are TGCAGCGTGACACCGGGACAGGGTGTAACTGAAGCTTTCTTT. This gives the protein CSVTPGQGVTEAFF. The full variable domain, completed using reference TRBV29-1 and TRBJ1-1, is SAVISQKPSRDICQRGTSLTIQCQVDSQVTMMFWYRQQPGQSLTLIATANQGSEATYESGFVIDKFPISRPNLTFSTLTVSNMSPEDSSIYLCSVTPGQGVTEAFFGQGTRLTVV.

The genes are TRBV19 and TRBJ1-2; D may be TRBD1 (5 bases). V was cut by 5 bases and J by 3 bases, with 10 bases left in between. The length of the CDR3 is 13 residues. Germline loops: CDR1 LNHDA, CDR2 SQIVND (reference sequence). The CDR3 DNA follows: TGTGCCAGTAGTGAGGGGCACCACTATGGCTACACCTTC. Residues: CASSEGHHYGYTF.